One sample yielded the 16 T cell receptor beta chains listed below, sequenced in a study of response to subunit inactivated influenza vaccine. TCRdb ran MiXCR on the RT-PCR reads and lists one entry per CDR3 protein. The sample shows about 650,000 distinct CDR3 sequences, roughly 14% of them seen only once. The sample here was PBMCs from blood, taken 11 to 12 days after vaccination. The receptor source for this set is a man between 45 and 60 years old who received an inactivated influenza vaccine.

This clonotype was picked up many times. V gene TRBV29-1 combines with J gene TRBJ1-5; D might be TRBD1 (5 bases). Trimming shortened V by 4 bases and J by 0 bases, and 10 bases separated the two germline ends. Germline CDR1 reads SQVTM; CDR2 reads ANQGSEA. The CDR3 spans 14 residues. CDR3 coding DNA: TGCAGCGTTGCCGGAGGGGTTAGCAATCAGCCCCAGCATTTT. This gives the protein CSVAGGVSNQPQHF. The full variable domain, with the rest looked up from reference TRBV29-1 and TRBJ1-5, is SAVISQKPSRDICQRGTSLTIQCQVDSQVTMMFWYRQQPGQSLTLIATANQGSEATYESGFVIDKFPISRPNLTFSTLTVSNMSPEDSSIYLCSVAGGVSNQPQHFGDGTRLSIL.

This rearrangement joins TRBV19 to TRBJ2-3; no clear D gene. The germline CDR1 and CDR2 sequences are LNHDA and SQIVND (reference sequence). The CDR3 has 13 residues. The V end was cut by 3 bases, the J end by 4 bases, with 8 bases between. In DNA, the CDR3 is TGTGCCAGTAGTATGGTAGCTGCAGATACGCAGTATTTT. Translating it yields CASSMVAADTQYF.

This clonotype was observed a few times. This chain uses TRBV7-2 with TRBJ2-7; possible D gene TRBD2, 7 bases. The V end lost 3 bases, the J end lost 2 bases, and 14 bases lay between the germline ends. The CDR3 is 15 residues long. The germline V gene encodes CDR1 SGHTA and CDR2 FQGNSA. The CDR3 reads CASSLRGGRTYEQYF. The DNA of the CDR3 is TGTGCCAGCAGCTTGAGGGGGGGGCGTACCTACGAGCAGTACTTC.

The V and J genes are TRBV28 and TRBJ2-3; 10 nucleotides line up with TRBD2. After removal of 5 bases from V and 4 bases from J, the junction contained 15 bases not matched to a gene. CDR1 MDHEN and CDR2 SYDVKM come from the germline V gene. The CDR3 extends over 18 amino acids. This chain's CDR3 is CASSGIGLAASEADTQYF. The CDR3 nucleotides read TGTGCCAGCAGTGGAATTGGACTAGCGGCTTCAGAGGCAGATACGCAGTATTTT. Supplemented by reference TRBV28 and TRBJ2-3, the full variable domain reads DVKVTQSSRYLVKRTGEKVFLECVQDMDHENMFWYRQDPGLGLRLIYFSYDVKMKEKGDIPEGYSVSREKKERFSLILESASTNQTSMYLCASSGIGLAASEADTQYFGPGTRLTVL.

This clonotype was recorded many times. V and J are TRBV7-9 and TRBJ1-1, with unresolved D. The CDR3 is 14 amino acids. The germline V gene encodes CDR1 SEHNR and CDR2 FQNEAQ (reference sequence). V was clipped by 8 bases and J by 3 bases, with 16 bases between them. CDR3 in amino acids: CASGRGSLDTEAFF. The DNA of the CDR3 is TGTGCCAGCGGGAGAGGGAGCCTTGACACTGAAGCTTTCTTT. Based on the CDR3 plus reference TRBV7-9 and TRBJ1-1, the full variable domain is DTGVSQNPRHKITKRGQNVTFRCDPISEHNRLYWYRQTLGQGPEFLTYFQNEAQLEKSRLLSDRFSAERPKGSFSTLEIQRTEQGDSAMYLCASGRGSLDTEAFFGQGTRLTVV.

This clonotype was counted only a few times. The CDR3 here is CASSTNPGQGTYEQYF. The DNA for the CDR3 is TGTGCCAGCAGCACCAATCCGGGACAGGGAACCTACGAGCAGTACTTC. This chain joins TRBV9 and TRBJ2-7, with TRBD1 identical over 9 bases. CDR1 SGDLS and CDR2 YYNGEE come from the germline V gene. The trim removed 4 bases at V and 2 bases at J, leaving 10 bases unmatched. This CDR3 has 16 amino acids.

The CDR3 here is CAGQAGETYNEQFF. In nucleotides, the CDR3 is TGTGCCGGACAAGCGGGGGAGACCTACAATGAGCAGTTCTTC. The V call is TRBV30, the J call TRBJ2-1, with 8 bases fitting TRBD2. Trimming took 8 bases from V and 2 from J; bases not matched to a gene: 8. Germline V lookup: CDR1 GTSNPN, CDR2 SVGIG (reference sequence). CDR3 length: 14 amino acids. The full variable domain, rest sourced from reference TRBV30 and TRBJ2-1, is SQTIHQWPATLVQPVGSPLSLECTVEGTSNPNLYWYRQAAGRGLQLLFYSVGIGQISSEVPQNLSASRPQDRQFILSSKKLLLSDSGFYLCAGQAGETYNEQFFGPGTRLTVL.

CDR3 sequence (DNA): TGCAGTGCTATCGCCAGTACCTACAATGAGCAGTTCTTC. Translating gives CSAIASTYNEQFF. The rearrangement uses TRBV20-1 and TRBJ2-1; D is uncertain. The CDR3 loop spans 13 amino acids. Germline V gene sequence: CDR1 DFQATT, CDR2 SNEGSKA (reference sequence). V was shortened by 4 bases and J by 2 bases, with 9 bases between the two germline ends.

The chain recombines TRBV2 with TRBJ2-1, with 7 bases lining up with TRBD2. The V gene end was trimmed by 5 bases and the J gene end by 2 bases; junction bases not matched to a gene: 6. This CDR3 comprises 15 residues. Looked up from germline, CDR1 is SNHLY and CDR2 is FYNNEI. The CDR3 DNA reads TGTGCCAGCAGTATACAGCGGGAACCCTACAATGAGCAGTTCTTC. Translation: CASSIQREPYNEQFF.

This chain links TRBV6-1 with TRBJ2-7; 7 bases match TRBD2. This CDR3 has 13 amino acids. Per germline, CDR1 MNHNS and CDR2 SASEGT. The ends lost 10 bases at V and 2 bases at J; junction bases unmatched: 8. The CDR3 protein is CATNREAPYEQYF. For the CDR3, the DNA is TGTGCCACCAACCGGGAGGCACCCTACGAGCAGTACTTC.

The chain employs TRBV20-1 and TRBJ2-2, with D tentatively TRBD2 (6 bases). Trimming removed 5 bases at V and 4 bases at J, with 17 bases between. CDR1 is DFQATT, CDR2 SNEGSKA, per germline (reference sequence). The length of the CDR3 is 15 residues. CDR3 loop: CSAGDRMGGTGELFF. CDR3 nucleotides: TGCAGTGCTGGGGACCGCATGGGAGGCACCGGGGAGCTGTTTTTT.

This clonotype appeared a few times. Here the CDR3 DNA reads TGTGCCAGCAGCTCTGGGGGTTGGGATACGCAGTATTTT. This encodes CASSSGGWDTQYF. The chain recombines TRBV7-2 with TRBJ2-3; possibly TRBD1 or TRBD2 for D (5 bases each). This CDR3 comprises 13 residues. Trimming removed 4 bases at V and 6 bases at J, with 11 bases between. The V gene's germline CDR1 is SGHTA and CDR2 FQGNSA. Drawing the rest from reference TRBV7-2 and TRBJ2-3, the complete variable domain is GAGVSQSPSNKVTEKGKDVELRCDPISGHTALYWYRQSLGQGLEFLIYFQGNSAPDKSGLPSDRFSAERTGGSVSTLTIQRTQQEDSAVYLCASSSGGWDTQYFGPGTRLTVL.

The gene calls are TRBV7-2 and TRBJ2-3; D unclear. Germline loops: CDR1 SGHTA, CDR2 FQGNSA. Trimming pared 5 bases from V and 2 bases from J, leaving 17 bases between. The CDR3 has 16 residues. The CDR3 DNA reads TGTGCCAGCAGCGAGGCCTGGCGGAGAAACACAGATACGCAGTATTTT. Protein sequence: CASSEAWRRNTDTQYF.

The sample holds many counts of this clonotype. The J gene is TRBJ2-1, the V gene TRBV29-1; 7 bases are shared with TRBD2. CDR1 and CDR2 from the germline V gene are SQVTM and ANQGSEA. The V and J ends lost 6 bases and 0 bases, in that order; junction bases with no gene match: 5. This CDR3 comprises 14 residues. DNA for the CDR3: TGCAGCGTGGCGGGGGAGAGCTCCTACAATGAGCAGTTCTTC. Translated, it gives CSVAGESSYNEQFF.

The CDR3 DNA reads as TGCAGTGCTAGTGAACAGACACAAGAGACCCAGTACTTC. It codes for CSASEQTQETQYF. The chain couples TRBV20-1 to TRBJ2-5; D remains ambiguous. Germline CDR1 is DFQATT and CDR2 is SNEGSKA (reference sequence). This CDR3 spans 13 amino acids. The ends were cut back, 3 bases at V and 2 bases at J, with 10 bases in the middle.

Ten or more counts support this clonotype. The genes are TRBV5-1 and TRBJ2-1, with D perhaps given as TRBD1 or TRBD2 (5 bases each). This CDR3 has 14 amino acids. CDR1 and CDR2 (germline): SGHRS, YFSETQ. The V end was cut by 0 bases, the J end by 9 bases, with 13 bases between. CDR3 sequence reads: CASSLDGAGGEQFF. The CDR3 DNA is TGCGCCAGCAGCTTGGACGGGGCCGGCGGTGAGCAGTTCTTC.